This TCR beta chain was identified in a study of post-analysis software for immune sequencing data. For the study at large: Courses of disease covered relapsing-remitting, secondary progressive and progressive-relapsing multiple sclerosis. Study-level results: Five TRBV segments, including TRBV5-6, TRBV5-1 and TRBV20-1, were more frequent in patients than controls. Controls' normalized Chao1 diversity significantly exceeded that of multiple sclerosis patients.

V lost 6 bases and J lost 3, with 8 bases in between. The length of the CDR3 is 12 residues. Every TCR beta cDNA library bore unique molecular identifiers. Yield was 500,000 or so cDNA molecules from 1 to 10 million T cells. TCRdb ran MiXCR on the PCR reads and lists one entry per CDR3 protein. In the table there are roughly 400,000 distinct CDR3 sequences, about 40% of which are singletons. This clonotype was counted between two and nine times. Its antigen is still unknown. What was sequenced was blood. This TCR came from a girl aged 2 to 9 with multiple sclerosis. This rearrangement joins TRBV12-3 or TRBV12-4 to TRBJ2-5, with a tentative D call TRBD1 (5 bases). The CDR3: CASRTTEETQYF. CDR3 sequence (DNA): TGTGCCAGCAGGACGACAGAAGAGACCCAGTACTTC.